This T cell receptor beta chain was recorded in a study of T-cell memory formation after mild COVID-19. Study summary: TCR clusters mostly belonged to single donors. Study results and limitations: The pre-infection memory compartment contained some responding clones, suggesting cross-reactive memory joined. Clones that got smaller from day 15 to 85 had even CD4/CD8, while clones growing later tipped toward CD4+.

Constant-segment primers and 5'RACE yielded cDNA libraries for TCR alpha and TCR beta, each carrying sample barcodes and UMIs. One entry per CDR3 protein results from TCRdb running MiXCR on the 5' RACE reads. The sample has 200,000 to 250,000 distinct CDR3 sequences, 7.5% to 10% seen once; the top ten hold 20% to 25%. V lost 1 base to trimming and J lost 3 bases, with 10 bases between them. The CDR3 length is 14 residues. Looked up from germline, CDR1 is SGHTA and CDR2 is FQGNSA. As for this clonotype: Its antigen is unknown.

The sequence was obtained from a man in his late teens or twenties who had mild COVID-19 (a few samples of this study predate the infection). Cell type and time point are not known. This rearrangement joins TRBV7-2 to TRBJ2-7; no reliable D call. What was sequenced was PBMCs or a T cell subset sorted from them (not recorded which). The CDR3 loop is CASSLEFIGYEQYF. CDR3 nucleotides: TGTGCCAGCAGCTTAGAATTTATAGGCTACGAGCAGTACTTC.